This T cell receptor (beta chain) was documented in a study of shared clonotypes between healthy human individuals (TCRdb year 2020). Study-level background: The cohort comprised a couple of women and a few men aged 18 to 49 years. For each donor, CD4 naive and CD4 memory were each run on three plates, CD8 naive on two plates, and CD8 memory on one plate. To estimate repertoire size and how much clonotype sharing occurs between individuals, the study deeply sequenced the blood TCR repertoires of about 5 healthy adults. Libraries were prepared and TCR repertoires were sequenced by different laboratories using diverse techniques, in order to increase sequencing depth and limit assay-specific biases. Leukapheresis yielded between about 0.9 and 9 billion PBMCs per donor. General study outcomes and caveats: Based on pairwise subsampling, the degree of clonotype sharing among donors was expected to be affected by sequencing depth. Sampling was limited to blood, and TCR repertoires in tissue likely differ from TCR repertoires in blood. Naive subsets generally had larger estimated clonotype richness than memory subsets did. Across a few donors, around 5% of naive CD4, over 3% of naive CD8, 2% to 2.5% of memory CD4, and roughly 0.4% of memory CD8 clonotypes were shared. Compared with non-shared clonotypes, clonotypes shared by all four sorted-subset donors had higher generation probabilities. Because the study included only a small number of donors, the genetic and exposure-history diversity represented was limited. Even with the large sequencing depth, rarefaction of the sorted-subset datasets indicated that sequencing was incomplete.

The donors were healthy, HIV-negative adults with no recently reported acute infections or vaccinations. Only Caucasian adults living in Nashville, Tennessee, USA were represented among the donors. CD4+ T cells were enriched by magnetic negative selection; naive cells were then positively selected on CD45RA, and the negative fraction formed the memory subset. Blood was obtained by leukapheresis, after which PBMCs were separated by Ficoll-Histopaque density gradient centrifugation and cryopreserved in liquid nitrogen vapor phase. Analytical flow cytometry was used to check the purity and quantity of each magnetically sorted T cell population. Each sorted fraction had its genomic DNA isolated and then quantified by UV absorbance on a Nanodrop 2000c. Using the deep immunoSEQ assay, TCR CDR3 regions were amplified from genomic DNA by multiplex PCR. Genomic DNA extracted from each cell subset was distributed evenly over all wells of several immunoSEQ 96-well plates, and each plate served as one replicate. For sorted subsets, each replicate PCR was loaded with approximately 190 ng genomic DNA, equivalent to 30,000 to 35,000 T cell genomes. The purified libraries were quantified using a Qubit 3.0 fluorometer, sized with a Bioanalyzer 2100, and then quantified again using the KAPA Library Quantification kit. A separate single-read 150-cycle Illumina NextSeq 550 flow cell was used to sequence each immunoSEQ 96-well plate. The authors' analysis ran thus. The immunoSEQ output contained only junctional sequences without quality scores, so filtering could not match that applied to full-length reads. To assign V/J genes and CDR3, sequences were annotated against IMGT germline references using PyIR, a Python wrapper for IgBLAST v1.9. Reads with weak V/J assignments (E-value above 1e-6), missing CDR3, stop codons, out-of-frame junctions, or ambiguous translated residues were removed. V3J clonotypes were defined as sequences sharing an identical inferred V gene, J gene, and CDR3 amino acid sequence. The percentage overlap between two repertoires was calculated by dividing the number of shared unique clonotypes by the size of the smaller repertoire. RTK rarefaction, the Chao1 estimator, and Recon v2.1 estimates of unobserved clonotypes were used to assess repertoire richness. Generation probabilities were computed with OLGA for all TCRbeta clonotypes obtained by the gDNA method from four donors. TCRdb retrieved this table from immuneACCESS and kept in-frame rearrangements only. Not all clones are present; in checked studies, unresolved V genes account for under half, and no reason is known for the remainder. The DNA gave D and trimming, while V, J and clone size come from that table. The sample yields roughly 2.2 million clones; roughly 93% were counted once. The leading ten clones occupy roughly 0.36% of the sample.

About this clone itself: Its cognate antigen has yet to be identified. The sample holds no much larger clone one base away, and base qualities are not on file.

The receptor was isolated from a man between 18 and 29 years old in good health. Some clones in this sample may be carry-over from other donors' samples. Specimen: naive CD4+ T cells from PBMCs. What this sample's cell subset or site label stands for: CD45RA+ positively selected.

The base sequence is TGTGCCAGCAGAAAGGGGGGGGACACTGAAGCTTTCTTT. Protein translation: CASRKGGDTEAFF. The V and J segments used are TRBV5-4 and TRBJ1-1; D gene: possibly TRBD1, on 6 matching bases. The V and J ends are trimmed by 5 bases and 3 bases, leaving 11 bases between them. The CDR3 covers 13 residues, taking in both the cysteine and the phenylalanine. The retained sequence is limited to the CDR3, 39 bases, with the frame set at the first base. Via the germline V gene (reference sequence), CDR1 is SGHNT and CDR2 YYREEE.